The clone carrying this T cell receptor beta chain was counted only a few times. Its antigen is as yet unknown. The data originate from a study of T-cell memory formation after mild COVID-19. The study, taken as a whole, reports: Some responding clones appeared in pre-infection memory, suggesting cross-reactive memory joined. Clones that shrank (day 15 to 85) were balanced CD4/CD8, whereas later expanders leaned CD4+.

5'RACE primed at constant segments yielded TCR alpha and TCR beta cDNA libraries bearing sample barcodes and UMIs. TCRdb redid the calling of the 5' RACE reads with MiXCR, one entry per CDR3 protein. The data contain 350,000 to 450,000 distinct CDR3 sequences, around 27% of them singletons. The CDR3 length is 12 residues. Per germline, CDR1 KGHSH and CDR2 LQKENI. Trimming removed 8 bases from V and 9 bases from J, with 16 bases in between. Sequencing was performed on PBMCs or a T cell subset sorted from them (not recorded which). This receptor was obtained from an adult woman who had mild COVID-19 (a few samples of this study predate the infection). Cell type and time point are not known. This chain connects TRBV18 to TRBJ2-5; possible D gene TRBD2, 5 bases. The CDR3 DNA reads TGTGCCAGCGCAGACCCGTCGAGGGCCCAGTACTTC. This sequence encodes CASADPSRAQYF.